Listed below are T cell receptor beta chains from one sample, sequenced in a study of T-cell reconstitution after alpha-beta-depleted transplantation in children. In TCRdb, the PCR reads were re-called with MiXCR into one record per CDR3 protein. The repertoire holds hundreds of thousands of distinct CDR3 sequences, 15% to 20% seen once, with about 41% in the top ten. The sequenced sample was PBMCs, mostly from graft donor cells, obtained 360 days after TCRalphabeta/CD19-depleted stem cell transplant. The receptors originated from a male patient under 10 years old who had a stem cell transplant for acute lymphoblastic leukemia, so the T cells may come from the graft donor. The CDR3 runs from the conserved cysteine through the conserved F or W. Fields, in order: clone size, D gene, V gene, J gene, CDR3 protein, CDR3 DNA. The D gene is left open where the match is weak. A clone size is listed for some rows: how often the clone was seen (once, few, many), or a class if it is expanded.

>-|-|TRBV27|TRBJ2-3
CASSDLGVADTQYF
TGTGCCAGCAGCGACCTGGGGGTTGCAGATACGCAGTATTTT
>-|TRBD2|TRBV4-3|TRBJ2-2
CASSQVILAGDGELFF
TGCGCCAGCAGCCAAGTGATCCTAGCGGGAGACGGGGAGCTGTTTTTT
>-|-|TRBV20-1|TRBJ1-1
CSARPYRSITEAFF
TGCAGTGCTAGACCCTACAGGAGTATCACTGAAGCTTTCTTT
>-|TRBD2|TRBV12-3/TRBV12-4|TRBJ2-4
CASSFRPRLAGGPSAKNIQYF
TGTGCCAGCAGTTTCCGTCCCAGACTAGCGGGAGGGCCTTCGGCCAAAAACATTCAGTACTTC
>few|-|TRBV20-1|TRBJ2-7
CSARDLHEQYF
TGCAGTGCTAGAGATCTTCACGAGCAGTACTTC
>few|-|TRBV6-5|TRBJ1-5
CASSLQGKGNQPQHF
TGTGCCAGCAGCTTACAGGGAAAGGGGAATCAGCCCCAGCATTTT
>many|TRBD2|TRBV28|TRBJ2-7
CASSFWREGLSEQYF
TGTGCCAGCAGTTTTTGGCGGGAGGGCCTATCGGAGCAGTACTTC
>-|-|TRBV29-1|TRBJ2-1
CSVERGRVYNEQFF
TGCAGCGTTGAAAGGGGGAGAGTCTACAATGAGCAGTTCTTC
>few|TRBD2|TRBV27|TRBJ2-5
CASAPGTSDQETQYF
TGTGCCAGCGCCCCCGGGACTAGCGACCAAGAGACCCAGTACTTC
>-|TRBD1|TRBV5-4|TRBJ2-3
CASSLDGNRGTQYF
TGTGCCAGCAGCTTGGATGGGAACAGGGGGACGCAGTATTTT
>many|-|TRBV7-8|TRBJ1-4
CASSGEKLFF
TGTGCCAGCAGCGGCGAAAAACTGTTTTTT
>few|-|TRBV19|TRBJ1-5
CASSISGERNQPQHF
TGTGCCAGTAGTATATCCGGGGAGCGCAATCAGCCCCAGCATTTT
>few|-|TRBV20-1|TRBJ2-7
CSAREFAYEQYF
TGCAGTGCTAGGGAGTTCGCCTACGAGCAGTACTTC
>-|-|TRBV5-6|TRBJ1-1
CASSSTMGRMNTEAFF
TGTGCCAGCAGCTCCACTATGGGACGGATGAACACTGAAGCTTTCTTT
>many|TRBD2|TRBV28|TRBJ2-7
CASSFASGSSEQYF
TGTGCCAGCAGTTTTGCTAGCGGGAGCTCCGAGCAGTACTTC
>-|TRBD2|TRBV5-1|TRBJ2-5
CASSLSHGLAPTQETQYF
TGCGCCAGCAGCTTGTCCCATGGACTAGCGCCAACCCAAGAGACCCAGTACTTC
>few|TRBD2|TRBV10-2|TRBJ2-1
CASSDAGGPPNEQFF
TGCGCCAGCAGTGATGCGGGAGGCCCCCCCAATGAGCAGTTCTTC
>-|-|TRBV20-1|TRBJ2-7
CSASSRRDEQYF
TGCAGTGCTAGCTCCCGTCGGGACGAGCAGTACTTC
>-|TRBD1|TRBV27|TRBJ2-7
CASSLGTADSGYEQYF
TGTGCCAGCAGTCTCGGGACAGCCGATTCAGGCTACGAGCAGTACTTC
>few|-|TRBV20-1|TRBJ1-5
CSARGFSGGSQHF
TGCAGTGCTAGGGGGTTTTCCGGGGGGTCCCAGCATTTT
>-|-|TRBV4-3|TRBJ1-1
CASSQEDHENTEAFF
TGCGCCAGCAGCCAAGAAGACCACGAAAACACTGAAGCTTTCTTT
>many|-|TRBV20-1|TRBJ2-4
CSAIVRRLAKNIQYF
TGCAGTGCTATCGTGCGGAGACTGGCCAAAAACATTCAGTACTTC
>many|TRBD1|TRBV29-1|TRBJ1-1
CSVGRTGDTEAFF
TGCAGCGTGGGCCGGACAGGGGACACTGAAGCTTTCTTT
>few|-|TRBV9|TRBJ2-2
CASSVYPMGALGTGELFF
TGTGCCAGCAGCGTATACCCAATGGGTGCTCTAGGGACCGGGGAGCTGTTTTTT
>few|-|TRBV12-3/TRBV12-4|TRBJ1-6
CASSLTAESPLHF
TGTGCCAGCAGTTTAACCGCAGAGTCACCCCTCCACTTT
>few|-|TRBV3-1|TRBJ1-1
CASSQEVGNTEAFF
TGTGCCAGCAGCCAAGAAGTGGGGAACACTGAAGCTTTCTTT
>-|TRBD2|TRBV7-9|TRBJ2-7
CASTPALAGSYEQYF
TGTGCCAGCACCCCCGCACTAGCGGGCTCCTACGAGCAGTACTTC
>few|TRBD2|TRBV7-3|TRBJ2-3
CASSLKAGAGGLTDTQYF
TGTGCCAGCAGCCTTAAAGCCGGGGCGGGAGGGCTCACAGATACGCAGTATTTT
>-|TRBD1|TRBV5-1|TRBJ1-2
CASSKDGQGNGYTF
TGCGCCAGCAGCAAAGACGGACAGGGGAATGGCTACACCTTC
>-|-|TRBV7-2|TRBJ2-3
CASSPWSTDTQYF
TGTGCCAGCAGTCCCTGGAGCACAGATACGCAGTATTTT
>-|TRBD2|TRBV29-1|TRBJ2-3
CSVVTRERTDTQYF
TGCAGCGTTGTAACGCGGGAGCGGACAGATACGCAGTATTTT
>few|-|TRBV4-2|TRBJ1-6
CASSQEEGPYNSPLHF
TGTGCCAGCAGCCAAGAAGAGGGGCCCTATAATTCACCCCTCCACTTT
>-|-|TRBV28|TRBJ2-3
CASSSWTDTQYF
TGTGCCAGCAGTTCCTGGACAGATACGCAGTATTTT
>many|TRBD1|TRBV12-3/TRBV12-4|TRBJ1-5
CASSTGGGRQPQHF
TGTGCCAGCAGTACAGGGGGCGGCAGACAGCCCCAGCATTTT
>-|TRBD2|TRBV29-1|TRBJ2-5
CSVDPAGGGETQYF
TGCAGCGTTGACCCAGCGGGAGGTGGAGAGACCCAGTACTTC
>few|TRBD2|TRBV20-1|TRBJ2-1
CSARDASGRRSYNEQFF
TGCAGTGCTAGAGATGCTAGCGGGAGAAGGTCTTACAATGAGCAGTTCTTC
>once|-|TRBV15|TRBJ2-2
CATSRDHRENTGELFF
TGTGCCACCAGCAGAGATCACAGGGAGAACACCGGGGAGCTGTTTTTT
>-|-|TRBV20-1|TRBJ2-5
CSASSPLQETQYF
TGCAGTGCTAGCTCTCCGTTACAAGAGACCCAGTACTTC
>few|-|TRBV5-1|TRBJ2-1
CASSLGLGSHEQFF
TGCGCCAGCAGCTTGGGCTTGGGTAGCCATGAGCAGTTCTTC
>-|-|TRBV9|TRBJ2-2
CASSQWVTGNTGELFF
TGTGCCAGCAGCCAGTGGGTAACAGGAAACACCGGGGAGCTGTTTTTT
>-|-|TRBV12-3/TRBV12-4|TRBJ2-1
CASSFLEQFF
TGTGCCAGCAGTTTCCTTGAGCAGTTCTTC
>few|TRBD1|TRBV4-3|TRBJ2-7
CASSLGQGANEQYF
TGCGCCAGCAGCCTGGGACAGGGGGCGAATGAGCAGTACTTC
>many|TRBD2|TRBV5-1|TRBJ2-3
CASSLGTSGDTQYF
TGCGCCAGCAGCTTGGGGACTAGCGGGGATACGCAGTATTTT
>many|TRBD2|TRBV4-1|TRBJ2-2
CASSQVPSGRRTGELFF
TGCGCCAGCAGCCAAGTGCCTAGCGGGAGGCGCACCGGGGAGCTGTTTTTT
>-|-|TRBV4-2|TRBJ1-6
CAISPAGGSLSYNSPLHF
TGTGCCATCAGCCCCGCGGGGGGCTCGCTCTCCTATAATTCACCCCTCCACTTT
>-|TRBD2|TRBV19|TRBJ2-2
CASSPELAGVVTGELFF
TGTGCCAGTAGTCCCGAACTAGCGGGAGTGGTCACCGGGGAGCTGTTTTTT
>many|-|TRBV12-3/TRBV12-4|TRBJ1-1
CASSSGGAEAFF
TGTGCCAGCAGTTCGGGGGGCGCTGAAGCTTTCTTT
>-|-|TRBV30|TRBJ2-3
CAWHTHYDSPYF
TGTGCCTGGCATACTCATTACGATTCTCCGTATTTT
>-|TRBD2|TRBV4-3|TRBJ2-7
CASSQGFSGREVESYEQYF
TGCGCCAGCAGCCAAGGTTTTAGCGGGAGGGAGGTAGAGAGCTACGAGCAGTACTTC
>-|-|TRBV18|TRBJ2-5
CASSPRGAETQYF
TGTGCCAGCTCACCACGAGGGGCGGAGACCCAGTACTTC
>many|-|TRBV20-1|TRBJ1-6
CSARFRGGSDSPLHF
TGCAGTGCTAGATTTAGGGGAGGTTCGGATTCACCCCTCCACTTT